This T cell receptor beta chain is drawn from a study of blood T cell repertoires in COVID-19. About the research overall: The study drew acute and convalescent COVID-19 samples from the United States, Italy and Spain. The analysed material was cDNA or gDNA that came from T cells, B-cell-depleted T cells, or PBMCs.

Trimming cost V 7 bases and J 14 bases, with 19 bases left between them. The CDR3 consists of 12 residues. The V gene's germline CDR1 is MDHEN and CDR2 SYDVKM. Per the study methods: Nucleated cell counts were estimated from reference gene primer amplification. Measured with immunoSEQ multiplex PCR; TCRdb has only the in-frame clones, and not every one. V and J calls and clone size come straight from that table; D and trimming were deduced from the DNA. The sample yields 200,000 to 250,000 clones, about 79% seen once. This clonotype was sampled from a man aged 50 to 59 with active or convalescent COVID-19. The chain couples TRBV28 to TRBJ2-3; TRBD1 might be the D (6 bases). The specimen was peripheral blood. CDR3 in DNA: TGTGCCAGCAAAGAAGTGGACAGAGCACCGTATTTT. It specifies CASKEVDRAPYF.